This T cell receptor beta chain originates from a study of blood T cell repertoires in COVID-19. The data were produced by immunoSEQ multiplex PCR, yet TCRdb's version contains in-frame clones alone and is incomplete. The sample has 250,000 or so clones; approximately 90% are singletons. This clone was recorded only once. V lost 2 bases and J 13 bases, leaving 12 bases between the germline ends. Looked up from germline, CDR1 is MDHEN and CDR2 is SYDVKM. The CDR3 length is 12 residues. The sample consisted of PBMCs or T cells enriched from blood (not recorded which). This TCR was recovered from a man aged 40-50 years who had been exposed to COVID-19. The V call is TRBV28, the J call TRBJ2-1; D perhaps matches TRBD2 (6 bases). DNA for the CDR3: TGTGCCAGCAGTTTAAGTGGGAGGCTCCAGTTCTTC. Its protein is CASSLSGRLQFF.